This T cell receptor (beta chain) emerged from a study of beta chain features in type 1 diabetes (dated by TCRdb to 2017 to 2018). In the study overall: Patients and healthy donors did not differ in mean age, gender distribution, total cell number or subset yield. The study compared TCRB repertoires of sorted circulating CD4+ T cell subsets between recently diagnosed type 1 diabetes patients and matched healthy donors. Regulatory and stem cell-like memory subsets were obtained from only 8 patients and roughly 8 healthy donors, while naive and central memory subsets were obtained from all 30 or so donors. A total of roughly 100 million sorted cells were examined across all samples, and RNA yield correlated strongly with the number of cells per subset.

All of the isolated RNA was reverse transcribed with the High Capacity cDNA Reverse Transcription Kit, so expressed TCRB transcripts were sequenced. Naive, central memory and regulatory T cell samples underwent deep immunoSEQ sequencing, averaging about 3.57 million total reads per sample. After sorted cells were lysed in RLT buffer, RNA was extracted with DNase-treated RNeasy Micro or Mini kits, with the choice depending on cell number. Each cell subset was processed separately to prevent cross-contamination, with patient and healthy donor samples processed together. TCRB sequences were amplified from cDNA with the immunoSEQ multiplex PCR, producing 87-bp fragments spanning the CDR3 region. Sequencing of the amplicons was done on the Illumina HiSeq platform. Turning to the authors' computational methods: Synthetic template baselines were used to correct PCR bias computationally, reads within Hamming distance 2 were collapsed, and singletons that could not be merged were discarded. By aligning reads against IMGT, V, D and J genes, CDR3 length, and insertions or deletions at six rearrangement sites were assigned. Within each subset, clonotype counts were normalized to the number of sorted cells before true diversity and Gini coefficients were calculated with the tcR R package. The overlap coefficient, calculated on TCRB nucleotide sequences, was used to quantify repertoire sharing. As a proxy for the pre-selection repertoire, out-of-frame TCRB sequences from naive cells were analyzed. TCRdb re-hosts the immuneACCESS table, in-frame sequences only. Its copies lack some clones; in the studies checked, an unresolved V gene accounts for under half of them, and the cause for the rest is not known. V and J calls plus clone size are reproduced from that table; the DNA served to infer D and trimming. The sample yields 860,000 or so clones; about 17% were counted once. Clones ranked in the top ten supply about 0.02% of the sample.

Each donor gave one peripheral blood draw, roughly 110 mL on average, collected into heparinised tubes. A BD FACSAria II was used to sort naive, central memory, regulatory and stem cell-like memory CD4+ T cells with a panel that included CD45RO, CCR7, CD25, CD127, CD95 and CD27. A purity above 95% was achieved for all sorted populations. PBMCs were isolated right away by Lymphoprep density gradient centrifugation and were stained directly, without culture. So that batch effects would be minimized, each experiment stained and sorted samples in pairs, pairing one healthy donor with one patient. What the work shows at the level of the full study, not this receptor alone: At VDJ recombination sites, type 1 diabetes patients had fewer insertions and more deleted nucleotides, which implies abnormalities in thymic rearrangement. In all four CD4+ subsets, TCRB CDR3 length was moderately but significantly shorter in type 1 diabetes patients. HLA sub-analyses involved small numbers of individuals, so any influence of HLA type on TCRB rearrangement remained unresolved. Shorter templates might be favored by PCR, yet because patient and control samples were amplified and corrected together, any such skew would affect both groups equally. Sequencing cDNA rather than genomic DNA could over-represent highly expressing activated cells, although activation and CD3 levels did not differ between groups. The naive, central memory and regulatory TCRB repertoires appeared to resemble one another more closely among patients than among healthy donors.

In its sample, this clone was seen a few times. Its recognized antigen is unknown. No clone much larger than this one lies a single base away; base qualities are absent. The germline V gene supplies CDR1 LGHNA and CDR2 YNFKEQ. Taken from cysteine to phenylalanine, the CDR3 has 16 residues. Just the 48-base CDR3 DNA is kept, in frame starting at base 1. Between the V and J ends, shortened by 4 bases and 0 bases respectively, the junction contains 13 bases. Sequenced: naive CD4+ T cells from blood. The cell subset or site label for this specimen denotes: true naive CD4+ T cells. The chain is assembled from TRBV4-2 and TRBJ2-1, with no confidently assigned D gene. This TCR derives from a young woman in good health. The DNA sequence follows: TGTGCCAGCAGCCCGAATTGGGCTCTCTCCTACAATGAGCAGTTCTTC. The translation is CASSPNWALSYNEQFF.